The clone carrying this TCR beta chain was detected only a few times. Each CDR3 protein gets one entry after TCRdb re-called the RT-PCR reads with MiXCR. The sample includes approximately 720,000 distinct CDR3 sequences, approximately 14% of them seen just once. The V gene lost 6 bases and the J gene lost 6 bases, with 11 bases spanning the gap. The CDR3 is 13 residues long. CDR1 is SNHLY and CDR2 is FYNNEI in the germline V gene. This chain connects TRBV2 to TRBJ2-2; D remains unclear. The sample taken for sequencing was memory CD4+ T cells from blood. The TCR comes from a female donor in good health, serving as a healthy control. Here the CDR3 DNA reads TGTGCCAGCAGGGGCACTTTATCCGGGGAGCTGTTTTTT. This codes for CASRGTLSGELFF.